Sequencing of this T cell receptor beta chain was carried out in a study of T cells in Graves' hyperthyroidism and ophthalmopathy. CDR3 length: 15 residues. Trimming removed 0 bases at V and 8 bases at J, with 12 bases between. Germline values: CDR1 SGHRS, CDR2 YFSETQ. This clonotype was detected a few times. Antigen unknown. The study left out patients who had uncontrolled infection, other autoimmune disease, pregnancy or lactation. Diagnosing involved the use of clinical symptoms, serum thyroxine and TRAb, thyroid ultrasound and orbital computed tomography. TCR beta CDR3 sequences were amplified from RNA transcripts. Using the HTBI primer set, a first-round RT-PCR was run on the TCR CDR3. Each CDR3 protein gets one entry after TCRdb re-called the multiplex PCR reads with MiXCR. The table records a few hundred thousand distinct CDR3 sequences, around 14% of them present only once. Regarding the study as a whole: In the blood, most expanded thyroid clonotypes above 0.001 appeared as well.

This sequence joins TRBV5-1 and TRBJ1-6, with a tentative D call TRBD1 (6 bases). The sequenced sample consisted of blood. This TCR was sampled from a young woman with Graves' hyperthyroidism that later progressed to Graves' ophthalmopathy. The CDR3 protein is CASSLEARGDSPLHF. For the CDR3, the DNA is TGCGCCAGCAGCTTGGAGGCCAGGGGTGATTCACCCCTCCACTTT.